Listed below are T cell receptor beta chains from one sample, sequenced in a study of blood T cells in healthy people across ages. TCRdb analysed the 5' RACE reads with MiXCR anew, one entry per CDR3 protein. This sample has about 1.4 million distinct CDR3 sequences, with approximately 60% found just once. Source material: blood. These receptors were taken from a young man in good health. CDR3s include the opening cysteine and the closing phenylalanine or tryptophan. The D gene is left open where the match is weak. Only some rows state a clone size, as once, few, many or a class for expanded clones.

D: -
size: once
J: TRBJ1-3
V: TRBV20-1
CDR3: CSARDDRLTRNTIYF

D: TRBD2
size: few
J: TRBJ2-5
V: TRBV2
CDR3: CATLETSGKETQYF

D: TRBD2
size: few
J: TRBJ2-5
V: TRBV6-5
CDR3: CASSSTLAGKETQYF

D: -
size: -
J: TRBJ2-3
V: TRBV11-2
CDR3: CASTAQGLADTQYF

D: -
size: once
J: TRBJ1-2
V: TRBV2
CDR3: CASSADKGPMRGGYTF

D: -
size: -
J: -
V: TRBV4-1
CDR3: CASSQTGSSYNEQYF

D: TRBD1
size: few
J: TRBJ1-5
V: TRBV6-2/TRBV6-3
CDR3: CASSYPTGVRDQPQHF

D: -
size: -
J: -
V: TRBV7-2
CDR3: CASSLLQGRSYEQYF

D: -
size: -
J: TRBJ2-3
V: TRBV4-2
CDR3: CASSQDLAGRGDTQYF

D: TRBD2
size: -
J: TRBJ2-3
V: TRBV6-1
CDR3: CATRLAGGRRRTDTQYF

D: -
size: few
J: TRBJ2-1
V: TRBV27
CDR3: CASSWDGSSYNEQFF

D: -
size: once
J: TRBJ1-2
V: TRBV7-8
CDR3: CASSLAGRGSWDGYTF

D: TRBD1
size: -
J: TRBJ2-5
V: TRBV20-1
CDR3: CSARGHVRDSLVKTQYF

D: TRBD1
size: -
J: TRBJ2-3
V: TRBV25-1
CDR3: CASSSRTGNTQYF

D: TRBD1
size: -
J: TRBJ2-3
V: TRBV4-2
CDR3: CASSQAPGQGADTQYF

D: TRBD2
size: -
J: TRBJ2-1
V: TRBV4-2
CDR3: CASSQEFAGVYEQFF

D: TRBD1
size: -
J: TRBJ1-4
V: TRBV27
CDR3: CASRTGGNTNEKLFF

D: TRBD1
size: -
J: TRBJ1-2
V: TRBV20-1
CDR3: CSASRDREQDTF

D: TRBD1
size: -
J: TRBJ1-6
V: TRBV10-3
CDR3: CAISRDRASYNSPLHF

D: -
size: -
J: TRBJ2-7
V: TRBV11-2
CDR3: CASSLARGTTYEQYF

D: TRBD1
size: -
J: TRBJ1-2
V: TRBV6-2/TRBV6-3
CDR3: CASSITGTGAGYTF

D: -
size: -
J: TRBJ2-3
V: TRBV4-1
CDR3: CASSQDVTLTDTQYF

D: -
size: -
J: TRBJ2-1
V: TRBV7-2
CDR3: CASSVAKANNEQFF

D: -
size: -
J: TRBJ1-2
V: TRBV4-1
CDR3: CASSQELTADGYTF

D: -
size: -
J: TRBJ1-1
V: TRBV29-1
CDR3: CSVGHGSEAFF

D: -
size: -
J: TRBJ1-5
V: TRBV12-3/TRBV12-4
CDR3: CASSLRGGGNQPQHF

D: -
size: -
J: TRBJ1-2
V: TRBV4-2
CDR3: CASSQDGGGRGRSYDYTF

D: -
size: once
J: TRBJ2-2
V: TRBV4-1
CDR3: CASGQYRGQDTGELFF

D: TRBD2
size: -
J: TRBJ2-1
V: TRBV5-1
CDR3: CASSPGTSGANEQFF

D: -
size: once
J: TRBJ2-3
V: TRBV4-1
CDR3: CASSQDKQQGHTQYF

D: -
size: -
J: TRBJ2-1
V: TRBV3-1
CDR3: CASSHRNNEQFF

D: -
size: -
J: TRBJ2-3
V: TRBV6-6
CDR3: CASSYSRLTTDTQYF

D: TRBD2
size: -
J: -
V: TRBV20-1
CDR3: CSARDYRASGGEETQYF

D: TRBD2
size: -
J: TRBJ2-7
V: TRBV7-8
CDR3: CASSLGGTSGVSYEQYF

D: TRBD1
size: -
J: TRBJ2-6
V: TRBV5-1
CDR3: CASSPRTGGFAGANVLTF

D: -
size: -
J: -
V: TRBV7-9
CDR3: CASSYFQGDWEETQYF

D: -
size: few
J: TRBJ1-1
V: TRBV29-1
CDR3: CSVAPGAEAFF

D: TRBD2
size: -
J: TRBJ2-5
V: TRBV20-1
CDR3: CSAILAGKETQYF

D: TRBD1
size: -
J: TRBJ2-3
V: TRBV6-2/TRBV6-3
CDR3: CASRGQGAMADTQYF

D: -
size: -
J: TRBJ2-7
V: TRBV27
CDR3: CASGVRGYEQYF

D: -
size: -
J: TRBJ2-7
V: TRBV10-3
CDR3: CAISETLPGEIQYF

D: TRBD2
size: -
J: TRBJ2-1
V: TRBV4-1
CDR3: CASSPLAGVPYNEQFF

D: -
size: -
J: TRBJ2-5
V: TRBV3-1
CDR3: CASSQEGLPGQYF

D: -
size: once
J: TRBJ2-7
V: TRBV15
CDR3: CATSREGATRDEQYF

D: TRBD2
size: -
J: TRBJ2-3
V: TRBV7-6
CDR3: CASSPGLAGSTTDTQYF